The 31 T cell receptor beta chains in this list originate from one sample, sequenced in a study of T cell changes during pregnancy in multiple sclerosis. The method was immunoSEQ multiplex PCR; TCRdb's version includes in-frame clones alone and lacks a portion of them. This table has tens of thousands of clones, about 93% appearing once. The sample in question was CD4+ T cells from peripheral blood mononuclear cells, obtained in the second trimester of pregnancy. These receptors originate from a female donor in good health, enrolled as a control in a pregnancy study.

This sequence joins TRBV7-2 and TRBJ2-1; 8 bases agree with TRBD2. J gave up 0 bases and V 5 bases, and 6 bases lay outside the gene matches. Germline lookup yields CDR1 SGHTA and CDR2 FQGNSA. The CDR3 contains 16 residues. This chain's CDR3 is CASSVGGTSSYNEQFF. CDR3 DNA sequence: TGTGCCAGCAGCGTAGGGGGGACTAGCTCCTACAATGAGCAGTTCTTC.

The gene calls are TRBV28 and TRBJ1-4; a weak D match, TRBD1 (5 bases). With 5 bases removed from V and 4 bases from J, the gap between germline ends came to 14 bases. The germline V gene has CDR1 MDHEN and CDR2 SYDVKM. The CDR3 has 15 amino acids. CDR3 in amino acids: CASSPPGGFNEKLFF. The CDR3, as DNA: TGTGCCAGCAGTCCCCCCGGGGGATTTAATGAAAAACTGTTTTTT.

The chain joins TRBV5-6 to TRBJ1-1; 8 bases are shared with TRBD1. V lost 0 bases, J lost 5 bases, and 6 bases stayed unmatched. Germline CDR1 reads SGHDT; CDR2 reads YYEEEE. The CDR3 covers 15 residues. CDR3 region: CASSLDTGGGTEAFF. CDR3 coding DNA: TGTGCCAGCAGCTTGGACACAGGGGGTGGGACTGAAGCTTTCTTT.

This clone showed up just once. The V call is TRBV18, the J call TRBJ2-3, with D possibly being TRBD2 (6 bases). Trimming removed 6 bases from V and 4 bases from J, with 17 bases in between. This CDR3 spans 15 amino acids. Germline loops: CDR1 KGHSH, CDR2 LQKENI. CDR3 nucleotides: TGTGCCAGCTCGCCCGTTGGGGGAGGAGCAGATACGCAGTATTTT. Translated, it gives CASSPVGGGADTQYF.

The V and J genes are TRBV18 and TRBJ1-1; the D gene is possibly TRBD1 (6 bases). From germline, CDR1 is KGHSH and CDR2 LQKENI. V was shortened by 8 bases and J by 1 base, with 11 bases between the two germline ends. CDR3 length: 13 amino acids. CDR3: CASLPDRNTEAFF. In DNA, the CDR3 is TGTGCCAGCCTGCCGGACAGGAACACTGAAGCTTTCTTT.

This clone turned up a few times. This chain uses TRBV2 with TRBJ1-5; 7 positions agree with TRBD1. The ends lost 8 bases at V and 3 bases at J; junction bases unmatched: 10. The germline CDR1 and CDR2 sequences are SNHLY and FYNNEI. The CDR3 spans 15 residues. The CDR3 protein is CASRPEGAYNQPQHF. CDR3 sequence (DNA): TGTGCCAGCCGCCCAGAGGGGGCGTACAATCAGCCCCAGCATTTT.

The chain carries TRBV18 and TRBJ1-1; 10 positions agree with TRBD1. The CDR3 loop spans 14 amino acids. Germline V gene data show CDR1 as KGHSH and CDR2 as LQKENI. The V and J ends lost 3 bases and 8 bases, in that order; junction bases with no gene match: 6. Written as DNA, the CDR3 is TGTGCCAGCTCACCGGGGACAGGGGCCCACGAAGCTTTCTTT. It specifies CASSPGTGAHEAFF.

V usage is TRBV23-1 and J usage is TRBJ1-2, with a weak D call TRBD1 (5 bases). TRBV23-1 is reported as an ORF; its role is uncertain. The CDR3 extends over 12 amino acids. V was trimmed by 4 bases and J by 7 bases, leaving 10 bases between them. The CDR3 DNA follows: TGCGCCAGCAGTCGACGAAGGGGTGGCTACACCTTC. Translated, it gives CASSRRRGGYTF.

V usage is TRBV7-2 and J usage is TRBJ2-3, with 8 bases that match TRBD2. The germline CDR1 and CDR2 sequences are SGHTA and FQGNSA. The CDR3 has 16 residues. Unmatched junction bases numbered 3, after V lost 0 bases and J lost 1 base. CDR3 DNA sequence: TGTGCCAGCAGCTTAGCTACAGCGGGGGGCACAGATACGCAGTATTTT. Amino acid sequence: CASSLATAGGTDTQYF. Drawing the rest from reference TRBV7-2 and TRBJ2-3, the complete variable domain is GAGVSQSPSNKVTEKGKDVELRCDPISGHTALYWYRQSLGQGLEFLIYFQGNSAPDKSGLPSDRFSAERTGGSVSTLTIQRTQQEDSAVYLCASSLATAGGTDTQYFGPGTRLTVL.

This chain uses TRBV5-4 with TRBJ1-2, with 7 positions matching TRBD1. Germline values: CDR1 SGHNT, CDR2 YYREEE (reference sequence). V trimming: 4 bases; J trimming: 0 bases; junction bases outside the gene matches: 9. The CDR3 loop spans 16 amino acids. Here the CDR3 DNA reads TGTGCCAGCAGCCAAGGTCGGACAGGCGCTAACTATGGCTACACCTTC. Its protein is CASSQGRTGANYGYTF. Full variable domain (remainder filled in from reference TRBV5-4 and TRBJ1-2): ETGVTQSPTHLIKTRGQQVTLRCSSQSGHNTVSWYQQALGQGPQFIFQYYREEENGRGNFPPRFSGLQFPNYSSELNVNALELDDSALYLCASSQGRTGANYGYTFGSGTRLTVV.

CDR3 region: CASSYTGGSYEQYF. The CDR3 region has the DNA TGTGCCAGCAGTTATACAGGGGGCTCCTACGAGCAGTACTTC. This chain joins TRBV6-5 and TRBJ2-7; 8 bases map to TRBD1. The germline V gene encodes CDR1 MNHEY and CDR2 SVGAGI. The length of the CDR3 is 14 residues. The junction had 1 base not matched to a gene; V was cut back by 3 bases and J by 0 bases.

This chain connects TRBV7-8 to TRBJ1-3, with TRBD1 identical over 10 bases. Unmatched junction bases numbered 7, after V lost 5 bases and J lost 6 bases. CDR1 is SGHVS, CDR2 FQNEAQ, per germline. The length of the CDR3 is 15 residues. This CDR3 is CASSPRTGGENTIYF. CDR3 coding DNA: TGTGCCAGCAGCCCCCGGACAGGGGGGGAAAACACCATATATTTT.

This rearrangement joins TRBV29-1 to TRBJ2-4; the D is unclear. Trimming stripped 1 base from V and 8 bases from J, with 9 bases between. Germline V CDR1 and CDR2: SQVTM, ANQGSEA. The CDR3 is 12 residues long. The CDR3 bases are TGCAGCGTTGAAGTCAACCGGGACATTCAGTACTTC. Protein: CSVEVNRDIQYF.

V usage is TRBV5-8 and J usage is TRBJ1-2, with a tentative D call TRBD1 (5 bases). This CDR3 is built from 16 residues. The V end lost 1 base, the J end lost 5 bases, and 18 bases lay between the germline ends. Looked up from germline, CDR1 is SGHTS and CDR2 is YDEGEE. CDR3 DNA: TGTGCCAGCAGCTTGTTCCGACAGTCGGGCCCATATGGCTACACCTTC. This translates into CASSLFRQSGPYGYTF.

CDR3 nucleotides: TGTGCCAGCAGTGGCTGGACAGGGGATCATTATGGCTACACCTTC. Amino acids: CASSGWTGDHYGYTF. The genes are TRBV6-4 and TRBJ1-2, with 9 bases matching TRBD1. Germline lookup yields CDR1 MRHNA and CDR2 SNTAGT. After removal of 4 bases from V and 5 bases from J, the junction contained 8 bases not matched to a gene. The CDR3 length is 15 residues.

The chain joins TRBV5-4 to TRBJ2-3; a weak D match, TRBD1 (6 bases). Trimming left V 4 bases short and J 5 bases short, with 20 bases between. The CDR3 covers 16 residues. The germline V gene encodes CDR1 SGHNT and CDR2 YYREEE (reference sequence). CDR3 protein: CASSPGDIQREDTQYF. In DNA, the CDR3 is TGTGCCAGCAGCCCCGGGGACATACAAAGGGAAGATACGCAGTATTTT.

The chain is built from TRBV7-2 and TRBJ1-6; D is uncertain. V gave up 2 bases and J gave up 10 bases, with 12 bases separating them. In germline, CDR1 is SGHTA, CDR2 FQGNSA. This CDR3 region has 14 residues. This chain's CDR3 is CASSLLEGRSPLHF. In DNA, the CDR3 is TGTGCCAGCAGCTTATTGGAGGGCCGCTCACCCCTCCACTTT.

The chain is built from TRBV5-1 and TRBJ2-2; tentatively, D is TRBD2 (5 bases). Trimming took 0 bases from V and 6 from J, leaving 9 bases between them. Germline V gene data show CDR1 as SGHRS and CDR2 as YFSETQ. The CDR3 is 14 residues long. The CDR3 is CASSLAEGPGELFF. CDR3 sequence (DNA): TGCGCCAGCAGCTTGGCAGAGGGTCCCGGGGAGCTGTTTTTT.

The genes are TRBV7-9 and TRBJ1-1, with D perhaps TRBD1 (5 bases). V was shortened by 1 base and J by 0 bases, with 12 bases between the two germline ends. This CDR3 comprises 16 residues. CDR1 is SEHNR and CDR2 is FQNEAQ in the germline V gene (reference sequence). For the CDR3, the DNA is TGTGCCAGCAGCTTAGGAAGGGGTCCTGTGAACACTGAAGCTTTCTTT. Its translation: CASSLGRGPVNTEAFF.

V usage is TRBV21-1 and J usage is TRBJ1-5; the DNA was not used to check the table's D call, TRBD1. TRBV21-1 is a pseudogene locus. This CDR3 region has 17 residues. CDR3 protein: CASSKEPRGWVNQPQHF. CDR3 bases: TGTGCCAGCAGCAAAGAACCCAGGGGTTGGGTCAATCAGCCCCAGCATTTT.

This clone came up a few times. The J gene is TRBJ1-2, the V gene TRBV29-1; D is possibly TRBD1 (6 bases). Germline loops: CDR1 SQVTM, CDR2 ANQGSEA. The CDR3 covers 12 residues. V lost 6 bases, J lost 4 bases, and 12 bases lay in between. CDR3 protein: CSVYRDGYGYTF. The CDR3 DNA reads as TGCAGCGTATACAGGGACGGCTATGGCTACACCTTC.

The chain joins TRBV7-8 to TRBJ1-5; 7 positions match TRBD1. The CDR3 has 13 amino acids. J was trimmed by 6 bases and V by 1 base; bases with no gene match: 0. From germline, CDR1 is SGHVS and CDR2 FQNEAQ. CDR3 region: CASSLGTGQPQHF. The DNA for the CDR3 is TGTGCCAGCAGCTTAGGGACAGGTCAGCCCCAGCATTTT.

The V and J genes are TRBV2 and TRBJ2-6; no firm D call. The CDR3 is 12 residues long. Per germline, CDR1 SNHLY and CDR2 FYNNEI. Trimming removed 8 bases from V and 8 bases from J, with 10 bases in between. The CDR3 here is CASATRTNVLTF. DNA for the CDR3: TGTGCCAGCGCGACGAGGACCAACGTCCTGACTTTC. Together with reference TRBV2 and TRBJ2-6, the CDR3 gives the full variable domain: EPEVTQTPSHQVTQMGQEVILRCVPISNHLYFYWYRQILGQKVEFLVSFYNNEISEKSEIFDDQFSVERPDGSNFTLKIRSTKLEDSAMYFCASATRTNVLTFGAGSRLTVL.

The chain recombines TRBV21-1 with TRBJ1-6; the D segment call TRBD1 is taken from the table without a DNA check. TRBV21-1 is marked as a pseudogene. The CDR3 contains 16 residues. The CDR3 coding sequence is TGTGCCAGCAGCAAATGGACAGGATCCTATAATTCACCCCTCCACTTT. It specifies CASSKWTGSYNSPLHF.

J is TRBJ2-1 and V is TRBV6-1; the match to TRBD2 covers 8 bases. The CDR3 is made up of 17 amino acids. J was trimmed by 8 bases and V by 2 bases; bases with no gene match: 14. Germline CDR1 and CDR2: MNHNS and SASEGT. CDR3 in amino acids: CASSEISGGFRLDEQFF. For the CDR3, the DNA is TGTGCCAGCAGTGAAATCAGCGGGGGATTCCGGCTGGATGAGCAGTTCTTC.

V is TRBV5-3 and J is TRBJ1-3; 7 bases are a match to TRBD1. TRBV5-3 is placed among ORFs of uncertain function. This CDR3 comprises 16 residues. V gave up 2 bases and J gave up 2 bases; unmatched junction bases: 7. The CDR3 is CARSFPGQFAGNTIYF. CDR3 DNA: TGTGCCAGAAGCTTTCCGGGACAGTTTGCTGGAAACACCATATATTTT.

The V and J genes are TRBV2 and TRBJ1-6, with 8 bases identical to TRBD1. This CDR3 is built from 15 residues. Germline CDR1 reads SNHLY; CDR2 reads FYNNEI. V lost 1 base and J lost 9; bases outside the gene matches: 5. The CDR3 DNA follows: TGTGCCAGCAGTGAAGGGACAGGGAGAGGTTCACCCCTCCACTTT. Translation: CASSEGTGRGSPLHF.

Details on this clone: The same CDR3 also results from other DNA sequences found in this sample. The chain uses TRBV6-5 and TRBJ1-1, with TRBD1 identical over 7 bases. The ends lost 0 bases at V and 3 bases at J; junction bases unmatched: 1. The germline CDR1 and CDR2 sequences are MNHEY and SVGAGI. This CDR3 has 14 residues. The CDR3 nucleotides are TGTGCCAGCAGTTACTCCAGGGGGGACACTGAAGCTTTCTTT. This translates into CASSYSRGDTEAFF.

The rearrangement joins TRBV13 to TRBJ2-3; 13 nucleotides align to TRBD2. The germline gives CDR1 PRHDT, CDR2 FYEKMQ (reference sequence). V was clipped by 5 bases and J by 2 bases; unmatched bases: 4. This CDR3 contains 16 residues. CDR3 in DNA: TGTGCCAGCAGCCGGGGACTAGCGGGGTACACAGATACGCAGTATTTT. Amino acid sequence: CASSRGLAGYTDTQYF.

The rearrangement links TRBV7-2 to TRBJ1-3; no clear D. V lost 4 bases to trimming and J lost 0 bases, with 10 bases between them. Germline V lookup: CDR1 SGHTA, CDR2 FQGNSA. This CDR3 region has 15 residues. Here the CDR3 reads CASSSLPSSGNTIYF. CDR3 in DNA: TGTGCCAGCAGCTCACTTCCGAGCTCTGGAAACACCATATATTTT.

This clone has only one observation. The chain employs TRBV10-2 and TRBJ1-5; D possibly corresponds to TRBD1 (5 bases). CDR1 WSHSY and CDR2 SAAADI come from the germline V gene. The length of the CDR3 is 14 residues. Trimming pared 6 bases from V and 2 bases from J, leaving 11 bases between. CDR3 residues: CASRDGHGNQPQHF. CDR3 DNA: TGCGCCAGCAGGGACGGACACGGCAATCAGCCCCAGCATTTT.